Sequencing of this T cell receptor (beta chain) was carried out in a study of T cell responses to AZD1222 COVID-19 vaccine. Assay used: immunoSEQ multiplex PCR; TCRdb lists only in-frame clones, some missing. The sample carries 90,000 to 150,000 clones, around 90% recorded once. This clonotype originated in an adult who received the AZD1222 COVID-19 vaccine. The sample was peripheral blood, taken 28 days after the second AZD1222 dose.

The CDR3 nucleotides read TGTGCCAGCAGCGTCCGGGGTGGTAATAATTCACCCCTCCACTTT. It specifies CASSVRGGNNSPLHF. The rearrangement links TRBV9 to TRBJ1-6, with unresolved D. This CDR3 region has 15 residues. V was pared by 2 bases and J by 5 bases, with 11 bases between. The germline CDR1 and CDR2 sequences are SGDLS and YYNGEE.